The clone carrying this TCR beta chain has just a few counts. The V end lost 0 bases, the J end lost 5 bases, and 16 bases lay between the germline ends. This CDR3 region has 16 residues. The germline V gene has CDR1 WNHNN and CDR2 SYGVQD (reference sequence). This record comes from a study of early T cells in non-severe SARS-CoV-2 infection. TCRdb passed the 5' RACE reads through MiXCR, listing each CDR3 protein once. The sample yields about 44,000 distinct CDR3 sequences, approximately 22% seen once. This sample comprised whole blood, obtained at baseline. The rearrangement uses TRBV10-1 and TRBJ2-5; TRBD2 is a possible D gene (6 bases). This sequence was found in an adult who was a healthcare worker with PCR-confirmed SARS-CoV-2 infection or an uninfected control (not recorded which). This CDR3 is CASSESSGRSLETQYF. The CDR3 DNA reads as TGCGCCAGCAGTGAGTCCTCGGGGAGGTCCCTCGAGACCCAGTACTTC.